This TCR beta chain originates from a study of blood T cell dynamics during melanoma immunotherapy. Turning to the study itself: Patients with metastatic melanoma got pembrolizumab or nivolumab-ipilimumab as first-line care. Findings and limits, study-wide: Whether repertoire-driving clones were melanoma-specific could not be determined.

As for this clone: Its antigen is currently unknown.

Specified time point: pre-treatment baseline. Sampling occurred pretreatment (T0) and at week 3 (W3), after cycle one of checkpoint blockade. Prior systemic cancer therapy, immunosuppressant use and other active malignancies excluded patients. TCRdb's table, derived via immunoSEQ multiplex PCR, lists solely in-frame clones and lacks some. The sample holds approximately 25,000 clones, around nine tenths seen once. V was shortened by 0 bases and J by 8 bases, with 13 bases between the two germline ends. This CDR3 comprises 15 residues. The germline gives CDR1 ENHRY, CDR2 SYGVKD. This clonotype was sampled from a human donor with melanoma. The sequenced sample was blood, obtained from a patient treated with checkpoint blockade. The V and J genes are TRBV10-3 and TRBJ1-4; D is possibly TRBD1 (5 bases). Written as DNA, the CDR3 is TGTGCCATCAGTGAGTCCGCAGGGAGTAACGAAAAACTGTTTTTT. It is translated as CAISESAGSNEKLFF.